This entry describes one T cell receptor (beta chain). Its antigen is unknown. This sample stems from a study of T cell repertoires in cytomegalovirus infection. Study observations and caveats: HLA-C-restricted CMV clonotypes gave the most frequent clonotype in two of eight donors.

With 7 bases removed from V and 5 bases from J, the gap between germline ends came to 15 bases. The CDR3 sequence is 13 residues long. TCRdb re-derived calls from the reads in MiXCR, one entry per CDR3 protein. The top ten clones hold roughly 13% of a sample with around 530,000 distinct CDR3 sequences, less than 30% of them seen once. The sample was PBMCs. The rearrangement uses TRBV12-3 or TRBV12-4 and TRBJ2-7; D is unresolved. This TCR derives from a human donor in good health (CMV status not recorded). Some clones in this sample may be carry-over from other donors' samples. The CDR3 spells CASTSVSRDEQYF. DNA for the CDR3: TGTGCCAGCACCTCGGTCAGTCGGGACGAGCAGTACTTC.